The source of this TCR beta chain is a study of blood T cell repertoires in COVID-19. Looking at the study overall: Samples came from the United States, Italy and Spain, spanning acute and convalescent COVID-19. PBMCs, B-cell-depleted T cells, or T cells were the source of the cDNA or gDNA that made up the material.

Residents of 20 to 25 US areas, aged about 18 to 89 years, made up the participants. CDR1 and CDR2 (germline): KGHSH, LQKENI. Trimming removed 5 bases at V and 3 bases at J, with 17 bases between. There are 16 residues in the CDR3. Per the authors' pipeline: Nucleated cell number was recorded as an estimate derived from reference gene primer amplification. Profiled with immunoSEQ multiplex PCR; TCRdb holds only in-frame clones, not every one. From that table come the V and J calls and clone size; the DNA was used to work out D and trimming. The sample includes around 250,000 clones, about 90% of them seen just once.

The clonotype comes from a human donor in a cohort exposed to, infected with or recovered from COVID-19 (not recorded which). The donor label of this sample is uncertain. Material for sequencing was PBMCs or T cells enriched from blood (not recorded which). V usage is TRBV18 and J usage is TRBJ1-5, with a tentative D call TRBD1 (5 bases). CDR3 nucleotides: TGTGCCAGCTCATCCACAGGATTGTGGGTCAATCAGCCCCAGCATTTT. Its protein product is CASSSTGLWVNQPQHF. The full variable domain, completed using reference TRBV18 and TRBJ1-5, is NAGVMQNPRHLVRRRGQEARLRCSPMKGHSHVYWYRQLPEEGLKFMVYLQKENIIDESGMPKERFSAEFPKEGPSILRIQQVVRGDSAAYFCASSSTGLWVNQPQHFGDGTRLSIL.